The clone carrying this T cell receptor (beta chain) turned up a few times. The data originate from a study of early T cells in non-severe SARS-CoV-2 infection. TCRdb ran MiXCR on the 5' RACE reads and lists one entry per CDR3 protein. The sample carries around 80,000 distinct CDR3 sequences, 13% recorded once. The sample consisted of whole blood. This TCR derives from an adult who was a healthcare worker with PCR-confirmed SARS-CoV-2 infection or an uninfected control (not recorded which).

The CDR3 coding sequence is TGTGCCACCAGTGATTTCGTGACAGAAGGAGCTTTCTTT. This translates into CATSDFVTEGAFF. The chain combines TRBV24-1 with TRBJ1-1; perhaps TRBD1 as D (5 bases). The CDR3 sequence is 13 residues long. Trimming took 1 base from V and 10 from J, leaving 12 bases between them. In germline, CDR1 is KGHDR, CDR2 SFDVKD.